A single sample is the source of the 15 T cell receptor beta chains below, sequenced in a study of OX40 agonist ivuxolimab in advanced cancers. Here immunoSEQ multiplex PCR was the method, and the copy in TCRdb shows in-frame clones only, minus some. The sample gives 60,000 to 85,000 clones, around nine tenths of which show up once; about 1% is in the top ten. The sample consisted of CD4+ or CD8+ T cells sorted from blood, taken in a trial of the OX40 agonist ivuxolimab. All receptors derive from an adult with an advanced solid tumor such as melanoma, head and neck, liver or kidney cancer.

This sequence joins TRBV7-2 and TRBJ2-5, with D possibly matching TRBD1 (5 bases). The length of the CDR3 is 13 residues. Trimming pared 5 bases from V and 5 bases from J, leaving 12 bases between. The germline V gene has CDR1 SGHTA and CDR2 FQGNSA. CDR3 region: CASSLYRTETQYF. CDR3 DNA: TGTGCCAGCAGCCTATACAGGACGGAGACCCAGTACTTC.

The gene calls are TRBV10-3 and TRBJ2-2; 11 bases are a match to TRBD2. Trimming removed 5 bases from V and 0 bases from J; junction bases left unmatched: 2. Germline lookup yields CDR1 ENHRY and CDR2 SYGVKD. The CDR3 is made up of 16 amino acids. CDR3 protein: CAISQTSGTNTGELFF. In DNA, the CDR3 is TGTGCCATCAGTCAGACTAGCGGGACGAACACCGGGGAGCTGTTTTTT.

The V call is TRBV28, the J call TRBJ2-7; TRBD1 agrees at 9 bases. Unmatched junction bases numbered 4, after V lost 4 bases and J lost 0 bases. Germline CDR1 and CDR2: MDHEN and SYDVKM. The CDR3 has 15 residues. The CDR3 DNA is TGTGCCAGCAGTTCACCGACAGGGGGCTCCTACGAGCAGTACTTC. This gives the protein CASSSPTGGSYEQYF.

The genes are TRBV5-1 and TRBJ2-7; a weak D match, TRBD2 (5 bases). Trimming left V 0 bases short and J 3 bases short, with 10 bases between. Germline V gene lookup returns CDR1 SGHRS and CDR2 YFSETQ. There are 14 residues in the CDR3. As DNA, the CDR3 is TGCGCCAGCAGCTTGGATGGGAGACTCTACGAGCAGTACTTC. Translated, it gives CASSLDGRLYEQYF.

V and J are TRBV2 and TRBJ1-6; possibly TRBD1 for D (5 bases). CDR1 SNHLY and CDR2 FYNNEI come from the germline V gene. V was clipped by 3 bases and J by 11 bases, with 17 bases between them. The CDR3 is 15 residues long. The CDR3 is CASSDDPGPLPPLHF. The DNA of the CDR3 is TGTGCCAGCAGTGATGACCCGGGACCGCTCCCACCCCTCCACTTT.

V gene TRBV6-1 combines with J gene TRBJ2-2, with D unclear. The CDR3 extends over 14 amino acids. Germline assignment: CDR1 MNHNS and CDR2 SASEGT. Trimming removed 4 bases from V and 3 bases from J, with 9 bases in between. CDR3 DNA: TGTGCCAGCAGTGCCCGCGGCTACACCGGGGAGCTGTTTTTT. Encoded protein: CASSARGYTGELFF.

This clone was observed a single time. The rearrangement links TRBV7-2 to TRBJ2-7; 8 nucleotides line up with TRBD2. V lost 3 bases to trimming and J lost 7 bases; unmatched junction nucleotides: 11. In germline, CDR1 is SGHTA, CDR2 FQGNSA. CDR3 length equals 15 residues. CDR3 loop: CASSFSSGSLREQYF. The DNA of the CDR3 is TGTGCCAGCAGCTTTAGCAGCGGGAGTTTGAGAGAGCAGTACTTC.

This chain links TRBV7-9 with TRBJ2-5; TRBD2 matches 8 bases. The trim removed 5 bases at V and 4 bases at J, leaving 9 bases unmatched. Germline V CDR1 and CDR2: SEHNR, FQNEAQ (reference sequence). The CDR3 loop spans 15 amino acids. This CDR3 is CASSLSGSIRETQYF. The DNA of the CDR3 is TGTGCCAGCAGCCTGAGCGGGAGCATAAGAGAGACCCAGTACTTC.

V usage is TRBV28 and J usage is TRBJ1-5, with 7 bases that match TRBD1. CDR3 size: 14 residues. The J segment lost 4 bases and the V segment lost 3 bases, leaving 3 bases of the junction unmatched. Germline CDR1 MDHEN, CDR2 SYDVKM. The CDR3 sequence is CASSFGQVNQPQHF. CDR3 nucleotide sequence: TGTGCCAGCAGTTTTGGACAGGTTAATCAGCCCCAGCATTTT.

CDR3 in amino acids: CASSLGINEKLFF. The CDR3 DNA sequence: TGCGCCAGCAGCTTGGGCATTAATGAAAAACTGTTTTTT. The chain employs TRBV5-1 and TRBJ1-4, with no clear D. Germline V lookup: CDR1 SGHRS, CDR2 YFSETQ. The CDR3 sequence is 13 residues long. Trimming removed 0 bases from V and 4 bases from J, with 4 bases in between.

V usage is TRBV5-5 and J usage is TRBJ1-4; D is perhaps TRBD1 (5 bases). V lost 2 bases, J lost 3 bases, and 11 bases lay in between. The CDR3 covers 15 residues. Germline-derived CDR1 and CDR2 are SGHKS and YYEKEE (reference sequence). The CDR3 reads CASSFGTQANEKLFF. CDR3 coding DNA: TGTGCCAGCAGCTTCGGGACTCAAGCTAATGAAAAACTGTTTTTT.

V and J are TRBV5-6 and TRBJ2-7, with D tentatively TRBD2 (5 bases). This CDR3 has 11 amino acids. The ends were cut back, 4 bases at V and 6 bases at J, with 8 bases in the middle. Germline values: CDR1 SGHDT, CDR2 YYEEEE. CDR3 DNA: TGTGCCAGCAGCGCGGGCCGCGAGCAGTACTTC. Encoded protein: CASSAGREQYF.

J is TRBJ2-1 and V is TRBV30; possibly TRBD1 for D (5 bases). V lost 4 bases to trimming and J lost 5 bases, with 21 bases between them. This CDR3 contains 16 residues. The germline V gene has CDR1 GTSNPN and CDR2 SVGIG (reference sequence). This CDR3 is CAWNLGMAGRHNEQFF. DNA of the CDR3: TGTGCCTGGAACCTTGGGATGGCAGGGCGACACAATGAGCAGTTCTTC.

The V gene is TRBV4-1, the J gene TRBJ1-5; 7 nucleotides line up with TRBD1. The length of the CDR3 is 15 residues. The V and J ends lost 4 bases and 4 bases, in that order; junction bases with no gene match: 7. The germline V gene has CDR1 MGHRA and CDR2 YSYEKL. This chain's CDR3 is CASSPTGTWNQPQHF. CDR3 DNA: TGCGCCAGCAGCCCGACAGGGACCTGGAATCAGCCCCAGCATTTT.

This chain's CDR3 is CASSQYPGQNYEQYF. Here the CDR3 DNA reads TGTGCCAGCAGCCAATATCCGGGACAAAACTACGAGCAGTACTTC. The V and J genes are TRBV28 and TRBJ2-7; possible D gene TRBD1, 6 bases. V lost 6 bases and J 3 bases, leaving 18 bases between the germline ends. CDR3 length: 15 residues. The germline V gene has CDR1 MDHEN and CDR2 SYDVKM.